A single TCR beta chain is shown here with its context. Its antigen is not known. The definition of stable Graves' hyperthyroidism was no ophthalmopathy progression within 18 months. Patients showing uncontrolled infection, other autoimmune disease, pregnancy or lactation were ineligible. The investigators amplified TCR beta CDR3 regions from RNA transcripts. Initially, a first-round RT-PCR of the TCR CDR3 employed the HTBI primer set. Via MiXCR, TCRdb re-called the multiplex PCR reads, giving one row per CDR3 protein. The sample lists about 290,000 distinct CDR3 sequences; roughly 13% were seen once. The sample comes from a study of T cells in Graves' hyperthyroidism and ophthalmopathy. Study information: The initial diagnosis was the point when peripheral blood was collected, ahead of any treatment. Study-wide results and caveats: Prediction of ophthalmopathy progression came a median about 6 months pre-onset.

With V trimmed by 3 bases and J by 3 bases, 4 bases remained unmatched. This CDR3 has 15 residues. Germline CDR1 MNHEY, CDR2 SVGAGI. J is TRBJ2-1 and V is TRBV6-5; 8 bases agree with TRBD2. The material sequenced was blood. This sequence was found in a woman aged 40 to 50 with Graves' hyperthyroidism. CDR3 in DNA: TGTGCCAGCAGTTATTCGCTAGCGGGCTACAATGAGCAGTTCTTC. Amino acid sequence: CASSYSLAGYNEQFF.